Sequencing of this T cell receptor (beta chain) was carried out in a study of persistence of HIV-infected CD4 T cells. This clone was counted a few times. Antigen: not known. Lysates of CMV-infected fibroblasts at approximately 10 ug/mL stimulated these cells. CD4+ T cells upregulating both CD40 ligand and CD69 were sorted as responding cells. These HIV-1-infected adults initiated suppressive ART in chronic infection. Donors had CD4+ T cell counts above 400 cells/uL and were CMV-seropositive. For approximately 17 hours, CD8-depleted PBMCs received anti-CD28/CD49d costimulation, a CD40-blocking antibody and enfuvirtide. Trimming left V 0 bases short and J 3 bases short, with 11 bases between. The CDR3 totals 15 residues. Per the germline V gene, CDR1 is SGHRS and CDR2 is YFSETQ. The immunoSEQ assay was version 4, run in survey mode. Assay used: immunoSEQ multiplex PCR; TCRdb lists only in-frame clones, some missing. The sample shows roughly 13,000 clones, less than 75% of them seen only once.

The receptor's source is an adult man with HIV who was CMV-seropositive. This chain connects TRBV5-1 to TRBJ2-3; weak D call: TRBD2 (5 bases). Sequencing used CD4+ T cells sorted from PBMCs after approximately 19-hour stimulation, obtained from a patient who received antiretroviral therapy. This CDR3 is CASSLGDRDTDTQYF. CDR3 coding DNA: TGCGCCAGCAGCTTGGGTGATCGGGATACAGATACGCAGTATTTT.